The rows below give T cell receptor beta chains drawn from one sample of a study of CD8+CD57+ T cells in acquired aplastic anemia. MiXCR, applied by TCRdb to the reads, yields one record per CDR3 protein. The sample comprises around 180,000 distinct CDR3 sequences, less than 50% of which are singletons, and 13% rests with the top ten. Material for sequencing was sorted CD4+, CD8+, or CD8+CD57+ T cells (not recorded which) from PBMCs. The receptors stem from a human donor with aplastic anemia. Each CDR3 is given with its conserved first and last residue. Fields, in order: CDR3 length, clone size, J gene, V gene, D gene, CDR3 protein, CDR3 DNA. The D gene is left open where the match is weak. For some rows the clone size is stated as once, few or many, or as a class when expanded; others skip it.

length: 15
size: .
J: TRBJ2-5
V: TRBV7-8
D: .
CDR3: CASSLSGVVGETQYF
DNA: TGTGCCAGCAGCTTATCTGGGGTGGTGGGGGAGACCCAGTACTTC

length: 13
size: .
J: TRBJ1-1
V: TRBV29-1
D: .
CDR3: CSVVSGGTAEAFF
DNA: TGCAGCGTTGTGTCCGGGGGTACCGCTGAAGCTTTCTTT

length: 16
size: .
J: TRBJ1-6
V: TRBV20-1
D: .
CDR3: CSARGSIGGLPVPLHF
DNA: TGCAGTGCTAGAGGGTCGATCGGGGGACTGCCGGTTCCCCTCCACTTT

length: 17
size: .
J: TRBJ1-4
V: TRBV14
D: TRBD1
CDR3: CASSFQGAGGANEKLFF
DNA: TGTGCCAGCAGCTTTCAGGGGGCTGGAGGGGCTAATGAAAAACTGTTTTTT

length: 17
size: .
J: TRBJ2-5
V: TRBV7-9
D: .
CDR3: CASSPSEGAVFQETQYF
DNA: TGTGCCAGCAGCCCGAGCGAGGGCGCGGTCTTCCAAGAGACCCAGTACTTC

length: 16
size: .
J: TRBJ1-2
V: TRBV6-1
D: TRBD1
CDR3: CASSENAPQGGFGYTF
DNA: TGTGCCAGCAGTGAAAATGCCCCGCAGGGGGGCTTCGGCTACACCTTC

length: 14
size: many
J: TRBJ2-7
V: TRBV7-2
D: TRBD1
CDR3: CASSQDRGRYEQYF
DNA: TGTGCCAGCAGCCAGGACAGGGGGCGATACGAGCAGTACTTC

length: 16
size: .
J: TRBJ1-6
V: TRBV7-6
D: .
CDR3: CASSFEGSPGNSPLHF
DNA: TGTGCCAGCAGCTTCGAAGGCTCCCCTGGGAATTCACCCCTCCACTTT

length: 16
size: many
J: TRBJ2-3
V: TRBV9
D: .
CDR3: CASSVGAGTTVDTQYF
DNA: TGTGCCAGCAGCGTGGGGGCCGGGACTACCGTGGATACGCAGTATTTT

length: 16
size: .
J: TRBJ1-1
V: TRBV19
D: .
CDR3: CASSARQGPPYTEAFF
DNA: TGTGCCAGTAGTGCTCGGCAGGGCCCCCCTTACACTGAAGCTTTCTTT

length: 11
size: many
J: TRBJ2-1
V: TRBV20-1
D: .
CDR3: CSARTYNEQFF
DNA: TGCAGTGCTAGGACTTACAATGAGCAGTTCTTC

length: 15
size: few
J: TRBJ1-2
V: TRBV25-1
D: .
CDR3: CASSEWGGMDYGYTF
DNA: TGTGCCAGCAGTGAATGGGGGGGTATGGACTATGGCTACACCTTC

length: 15
size: few
J: TRBJ1-2
V: TRBV29-1
D: .
CDR3: CSIRIWGDGDYGYTF
DNA: TGCAGCATCCGCATCTGGGGGGATGGCGACTATGGCTACACCTTC

length: 19
size: once
J: TRBJ2-2
V: TRBV11-1
D: TRBD2
CDR3: CASSSSRLLTSGNTGELFF
DNA: TGTGCCAGCAGCTCCTCCCGCTTGCTGACTAGCGGAAACACCGGGGAGCTGTTTTTT

length: 15
size: .
J: TRBJ2-7
V: TRBV2
D: .
CDR3: CASSQPGQHSYEQYF
DNA: TGTGCCAGCAGCCAACCGGGACAACACTCCTACGAGCAGTACTTC

length: 16
size: .
J: TRBJ2-2
V: TRBV6-1
D: TRBD1
CDR3: CASSELGGAVTGELFF
DNA: TGTGCCAGCAGTGAACTAGGGGGCGCAGTAACCGGGGAGCTGTTTTTT

length: 15
size: many
J: TRBJ2-2
V: TRBV2
D: TRBD2
CDR3: CASSRNGGATGELFF
DNA: TGTGCCAGCAGTAGAAACGGGGGGGCCACCGGGGAGCTGTTTTTT

length: 11
size: .
J: TRBJ2-7
V: TRBV24-1
D: TRBD1
CDR3: CAAGQGYEQHF
DNA: TGTGCCGCGGGACAGGGCTACGAGCAGCACTTC

length: 14
size: .
J: TRBJ2-3
V: TRBV20-1
D: TRBD1
CDR3: CSAPTGGFRDTQYF
DNA: TGCAGTGCCCCGACAGGGGGGTTTCGAGATACGCAGTATTTT

length: 13
size: .
J: TRBJ1-6
V: TRBV2
D: TRBD1
CDR3: CASSEQGASPLHF
DNA: TGTGCCAGCAGTGAGCAGGGGGCTTCACCCCTCCACTTT

length: 14
size: .
J: TRBJ2-7
V: TRBV10-3
D: .
CDR3: CASSPYRFSYEQYF
DNA: TGTGCCAGCAGTCCCTACAGGTTCTCCTACGAGCAGTACTTC

length: 16
size: .
J: TRBJ1-3
V: TRBV27
D: .
CDR3: CASSLSSQTSGNTIYF
DNA: TGTGCCAGCAGTTTATCGAGTCAGACCTCTGGAAACACCATATATTTT

length: 15
size: .
J: TRBJ2-1
V: TRBV5-1
D: .
CDR3: CASSSTPQDYDEQFF
DNA: TGCGCCAGCAGCTCCACCCCCCAAGACTATGATGAGCAGTTCTTC

length: 14
size: few
J: TRBJ1-2
V: TRBV27
D: TRBD1
CDR3: CASSLLDRGYGYTF
DNA: TGTGCCAGCAGTCTATTGGACAGGGGCTATGGCTACACCTTC

length: 15
size: .
J: TRBJ1-1
V: TRBV10-3
D: TRBD1
CDR3: CAISDSRTGNTEAFF
DNA: TGTGCCATCAGTGATTCCCGGACAGGGAACACTGAAGCTTTCTTT

length: 14
size: .
J: TRBJ1-6
V: TRBV5-1
D: .
CDR3: CASSLAPYNSPLHF
DNA: TGCGCCAGCAGCTTGGCTCCCTATAATTCACCCCTCCACTTT

length: 13
size: .
J: TRBJ1-5
V: TRBV15
D: .
CDR3: CATSAGTSRPQHF
DNA: TGTGCCACCTCAGCCGGGACCTCAAGGCCCCAGCATTTT

length: 17
size: .
J: TRBJ2-3
V: TRBV5-1
D: .
CDR3: CAGSLVGGGPRTDTQYF
DNA: TGCGCCGGCAGCTTGGTTGGGGGGGGGCCCCGCACAGATACGCAGTATTTT

length: 19
size: many
J: TRBJ2-5
V: TRBV2
D: TRBD2
CDR3: CASSEALVGLAGGRQTQYF
DNA: TGTGCCAGCAGTGAAGCCTTAGTAGGACTAGCGGGGGGGCGCCAGACCCAGTACTTC

length: 13
size: many
J: TRBJ1-1
V: TRBV10-2
D: TRBD1
CDR3: CASSEAGGTEAFF
DNA: TGCGCCAGCAGTGAGGCAGGGGGAACTGAAGCTTTCTTT

length: 15
size: .
J: TRBJ1-2
V: TRBV10-3
D: .
CDR3: CAISESPDGRYGYTF
DNA: TGTGCCATCAGTGAGTCGCCCGACGGGCGTTATGGCTACACCTTC

length: 14
size: few
J: TRBJ2-2
V: TRBV24-1
D: .
CDR3: CATSDYPGTGELFF
DNA: TGTGCCACCAGTGATTACCCAGGGACCGGGGAGCTGTTTTTT

length: 15
size: .
J: TRBJ2-1
V: TRBV20-1
D: TRBD1
CDR3: CSAGVGTGAYNEQFF
DNA: TGCAGTGCTGGGGTCGGGACAGGGGCCTACAATGAGCAGTTCTTC

length: 16
size: once
J: TRBJ2-6
V: TRBV5-1
D: .
CDR3: CASSQGLSSGANVLTF
DNA: TGCGCCAGCAGCCAAGGACTCTCCTCTGGGGCCAACGTCCTGACTTTC

length: 13
size: many
J: TRBJ2-7
V: TRBV6-4
D: .
CDR3: CASSDLITYEQYF
DNA: TGTGCCAGCAGTGACTTGATAACCTACGAGCAGTACTTC

length: 13
size: once
J: TRBJ2-5
V: TRBV7-6
D: .
CDR3: CASGMAQPETQYF
DNA: TGTGCCAGCGGTATGGCCCAGCCCGAGACCCAGTACTTC

length: 15
size: .
J: TRBJ2-7
V: TRBV6-1
D: TRBD1
CDR3: CASSRTGQGGLEQYF
DNA: TGTGCCAGCAGTCGGACGGGACAGGGAGGCCTCGAGCAGTACTTC

length: 14
size: many
J: TRBJ1-1
V: TRBV5-4
D: TRBD1
CDR3: CASSPQGAVGEAFF
DNA: TGTGCCAGCAGCCCCCAGGGGGCCGTCGGTGAAGCTTTCTTT

length: 15
size: few
J: TRBJ2-2
V: TRBV2
D: .
CDR3: CASSFRGGDTGELFF
DNA: TGTGCCAGCAGTTTTCGAGGGGGGGACACCGGGGAGCTGTTTTTT

length: 16
size: .
J: TRBJ2-3
V: TRBV4-3
D: TRBD2
CDR3: CASSSLAGGATDTQYF
DNA: TGCGCCAGCAGCTCCCTTGCGGGGGGGGCGACAGATACGCAGTATTTT

length: 12
size: many
J: TRBJ2-4
V: TRBV7-9
D: TRBD1
CDR3: CASSFDRGIQYF
DNA: TGTGCCAGCAGCTTTGACAGGGGGATTCAGTACTTC

length: 14
size: many
J: TRBJ2-5
V: TRBV19
D: .
CDR3: CASSSRRTKETQYF
DNA: TGTGCCAGTAGTAGTCGGAGGACCAAAGAGACCCAGTACTTC

length: 12
size: many
J: TRBJ1-2
V: TRBV10-2
D: .
CDR3: CASSPKMGGYTF
DNA: TGCGCCAGCAGCCCCAAGATGGGTGGCTACACCTTC

length: 14
size: many
J: TRBJ2-7
V: TRBV24-1
D: TRBD1
CDR3: CATSGGGAGYEQYF
DNA: TGTGCCACCAGTGGAGGGGGCGCGGGCTACGAGCAGTACTTC

length: 15
size: many
J: TRBJ2-1
V: TRBV3-1
D: TRBD2
CDR3: CASSQVLAGSGGQFF
DNA: TGTGCCAGCAGCCAAGTACTAGCGGGCTCCGGTGGGCAGTTCTTC

length: 11
size: .
J: TRBJ2-7
V: TRBV20-1
D: .
CDR3: CSATPLYEQYF
DNA: TGCAGTGCTACACCCCTCTACGAGCAGTACTTC

length: 15
size: many
J: TRBJ2-1
V: TRBV12-5
D: .
CDR3: CASGLVVGRDNEQFF
DNA: TGTGCTAGTGGTTTGGTTGTAGGACGGGACAATGAGCAGTTCTTC

length: 13
size: .
J: TRBJ1-1
V: TRBV6-2/TRBV6-3
D: .
CDR3: CASCLGVGTEAFF
DNA: TGTGCCAGCTGTCTGGGTGTAGGGACTGAAGCTTTCTTT